The present T cell receptor (beta chain) was sequenced within a study of cytomegalovirus exposure and HLA in healthy donors. Points from the study as a whole: The presence/absence work took it that sequencing depth was about the same across donors. Previous analysis showed most TCR beta V segments were productive about 87% or about 30% of the time.

The primer mix had 60 Vbeta and 13 Jbeta primers. Data came from immunoSEQ multiplex PCR; TCRdb stores just in-frame clones and leaves some out. The sample yields about 130,000 clones, about 72% seen once. With regard to this clone: Its specificity is not known.

The donors comprised healthy bone marrow donors. V dropped 3 bases and J dropped 5; count of bases not matched to a gene: 7. The CDR3 spans 15 residues. CDR1 and CDR2 (germline): KGHSH, LQKENI. This chain links TRBV18 with TRBJ1-5, with 7 positions matching TRBD1. The sequenced sample was PBMCs. The TCR comes from a man aged 25-40 years in good health and CMV-seropositive. CDR3 sequence reads: CASSPFFTGDQPQHF. CDR3 coding DNA: TGTGCCAGCTCACCCTTTTTCACAGGGGATCAGCCCCAGCATTTT.